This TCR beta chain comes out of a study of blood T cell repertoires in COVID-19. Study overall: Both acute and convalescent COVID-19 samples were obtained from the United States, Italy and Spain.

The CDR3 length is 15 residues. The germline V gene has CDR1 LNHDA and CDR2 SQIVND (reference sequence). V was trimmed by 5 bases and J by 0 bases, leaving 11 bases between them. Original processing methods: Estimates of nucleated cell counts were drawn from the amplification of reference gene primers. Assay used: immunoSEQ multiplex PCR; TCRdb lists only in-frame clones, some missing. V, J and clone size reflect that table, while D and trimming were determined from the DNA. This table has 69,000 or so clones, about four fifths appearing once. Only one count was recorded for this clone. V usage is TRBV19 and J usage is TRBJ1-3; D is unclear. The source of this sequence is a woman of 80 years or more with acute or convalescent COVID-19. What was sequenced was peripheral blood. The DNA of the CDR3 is TGTGCCAGTAGTGTCCGGGTCCGCTCTGGAAACACCATATATTTT. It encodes CASSVRVRSGNTIYF.